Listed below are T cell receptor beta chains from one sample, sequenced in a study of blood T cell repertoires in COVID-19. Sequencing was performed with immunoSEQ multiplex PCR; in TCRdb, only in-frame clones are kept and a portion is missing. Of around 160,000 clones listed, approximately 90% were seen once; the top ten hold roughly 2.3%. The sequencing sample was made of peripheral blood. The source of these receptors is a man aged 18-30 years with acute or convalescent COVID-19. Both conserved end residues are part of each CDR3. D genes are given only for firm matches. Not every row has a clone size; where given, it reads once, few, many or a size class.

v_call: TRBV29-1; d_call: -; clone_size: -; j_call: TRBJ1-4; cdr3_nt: TGCAGCGTTCAGGCAACTAATGAAAAACTGTTTTTT; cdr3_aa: CSVQATNEKLFF
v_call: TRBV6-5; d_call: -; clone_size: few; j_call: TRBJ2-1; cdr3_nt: TGTGCCAGCAGTTACTCGTCAGGGGTCCACTACAATGAGCAGTTCTTC; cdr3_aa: CASSYSSGVHYNEQFF
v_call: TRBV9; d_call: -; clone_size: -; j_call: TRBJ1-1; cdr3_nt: TGTGCCAGCAGCGTAGAAGGGGCGGTGAGCACTGAAGCTTTCTTT; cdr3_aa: CASSVEGAVSTEAFF
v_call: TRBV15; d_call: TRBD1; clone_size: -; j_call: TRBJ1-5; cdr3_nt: TGTGCCACCAGCAGAGATTCGAACACAGGGGATAGCAATCAGCCCCAGCATTTT; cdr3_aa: CATSRDSNTGDSNQPQHF
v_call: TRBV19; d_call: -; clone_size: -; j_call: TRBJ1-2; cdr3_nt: TGTGCCAGTAGTATAGGACAGGTCAGGACCCCGCTCAATGGCTACACCTTC; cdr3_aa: CASSIGQVRTPLNGYTF
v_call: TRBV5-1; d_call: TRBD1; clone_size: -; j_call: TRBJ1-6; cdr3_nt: TGCGCCAGCAGCTTCGGACAGGGCGAAAATTCACCCCTCCACTTT; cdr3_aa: CASSFGQGENSPLHF
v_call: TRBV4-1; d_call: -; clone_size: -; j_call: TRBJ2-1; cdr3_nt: TGCGCCAGCAGCCAAAGGGGGAACGAGCAGTTCTTC; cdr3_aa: CASSQRGNEQFF
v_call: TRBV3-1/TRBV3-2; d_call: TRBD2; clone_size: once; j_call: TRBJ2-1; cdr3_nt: TGTGCCAGCAGCCAAGAGCCTAGCGGGGGGGGTGAGCAGTTCTTC; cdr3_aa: CASSQEPSGGGEQFF
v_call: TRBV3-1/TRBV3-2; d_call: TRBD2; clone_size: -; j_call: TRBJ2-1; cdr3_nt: TGTGCCAGCAGCCAACGTCCGGGACTAGCGGTTTACAATGAGCAGTTCTTC; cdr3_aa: CASSQRPGLAVYNEQFF
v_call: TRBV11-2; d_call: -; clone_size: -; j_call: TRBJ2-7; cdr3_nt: TGTGCCAGCAGCTTTGGAACAGGGCCATCCTACGAGCAGTACTTC; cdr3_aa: CASSFGTGPSYEQYF
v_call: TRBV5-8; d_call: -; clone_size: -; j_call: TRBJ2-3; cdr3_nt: TGTGCCAGCAGCCAGGGGGGTTGGTGGTCTCAAGATACGCAGTATTTT; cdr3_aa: CASSQGGWWSQDTQYF
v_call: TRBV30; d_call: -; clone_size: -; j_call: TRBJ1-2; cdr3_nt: TGTGCCTGGAGTCGTGGGGGGGTTGGCTACACCTTC; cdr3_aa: CAWSRGGVGYTF
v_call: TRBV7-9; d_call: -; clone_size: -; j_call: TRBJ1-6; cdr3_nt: TGTGCCAGCAGCTTGGTGGGGGCTTATAATTCACCCCTCCACTTT; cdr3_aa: CASSLVGAYNSPLHF
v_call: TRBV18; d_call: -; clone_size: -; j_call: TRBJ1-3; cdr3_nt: TGTGCCAGCTCGTACGAGAGCGGTTATGGAAACACCATATATTTT; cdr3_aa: CASSYESGYGNTIYF
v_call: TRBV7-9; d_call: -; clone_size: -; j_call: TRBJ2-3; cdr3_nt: TGTGCCAGCAGCTTGTTACGGGACACAGATACGCAGTATTTT; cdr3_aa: CASSLLRDTDTQYF
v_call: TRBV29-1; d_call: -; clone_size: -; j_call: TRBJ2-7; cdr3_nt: TGCAGCGTTGTTTTGTTAGAGACAGCCGCCTACGAGCAGTACTTC; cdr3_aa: CSVVLLETAAYEQYF
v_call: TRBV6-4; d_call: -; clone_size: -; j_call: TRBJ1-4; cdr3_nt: TGTGCCAGCAGTAACAGGGAGGGTGAAAAACTGTTTTTT; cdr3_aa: CASSNREGEKLFF
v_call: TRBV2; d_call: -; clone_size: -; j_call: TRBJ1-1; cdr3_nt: TGTGCCAGCACCCTTGAGAAGAACACTGAAGCTTTCTTT; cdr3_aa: CASTLEKNTEAFF
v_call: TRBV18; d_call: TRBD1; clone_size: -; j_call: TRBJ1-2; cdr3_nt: TGTGCCAGCTCACCATCGACAGGGACCTATGGCTACACCTTC; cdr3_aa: CASSPSTGTYGYTF
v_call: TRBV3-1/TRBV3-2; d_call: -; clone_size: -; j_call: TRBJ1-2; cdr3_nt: TGTGCCAGCAGCCAAGGGTCAGGTTTATATGGCTACACCTTC; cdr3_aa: CASSQGSGLYGYTF
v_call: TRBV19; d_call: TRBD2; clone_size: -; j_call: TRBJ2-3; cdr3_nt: TGTGCCAGTAGTATCCTCCCTTTAGCGGGAGGGGCAGATACGCAGTATTTT; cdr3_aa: CASSILPLAGGADTQYF
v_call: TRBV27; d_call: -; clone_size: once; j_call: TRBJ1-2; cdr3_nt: TGTGCCAGCAGTTTATCGGACAGTAACTATGGCTACACCTTC; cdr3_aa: CASSLSDSNYGYTF
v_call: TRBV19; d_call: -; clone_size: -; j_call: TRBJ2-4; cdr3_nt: TGTGCCACCAGACGTCCGGGTGGGGGGAACATTCAGTACTTC; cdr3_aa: CATRRPGGGNIQYF
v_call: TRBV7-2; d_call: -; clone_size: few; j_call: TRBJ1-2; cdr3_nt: TGTGCCAGCAGCTTAGAAGGGGGGGGGAACCCCAACTATGGCTACACCTTC; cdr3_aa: CASSLEGGGNPNYGYTF
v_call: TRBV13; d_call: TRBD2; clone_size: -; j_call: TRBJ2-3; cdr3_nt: TGTGCCAGCAGCCTCAGACTAGCGCTGAGTAGCGCAGATACGCAGTATTTT; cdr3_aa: CASSLRLALSSADTQYF